This note documents a single TCR beta chain sequence. Its cognate antigen is unknown. These data are taken from a study of vaccination effects on CD4 cells after COVID-19. Study overall: Following the second dose by a median of 72 days, the post-vaccine samples were obtained.

Antigen-specific CD4+ T cell clonotypes were called by their expansion after viral peptide-pool culture in ViraFEST. Cultured cells yielded isolated CD4+ T cells after nine to ten days. Two doses of BNT162b2 or mRNA-1273 vaccine were administered to participants. The V end lost 4 bases, the J end lost 3 bases, and 18 bases lay between the germline ends. The V gene's germline CDR1 is LNHDA and CDR2 SQIVND (reference sequence). The CDR3 extends over 16 amino acids. Using immunoSEQ multiplex PCR, the repertoire was profiled, and TCRdb retains in-frame clones only, with some absent. This table holds 20,000 to 25,000 clones, 72% found once.

The chain has TRBV19 and TRBJ2-5; possibly TRBD2 for D (5 bases). Sample: CD4+ T cells from PBMCs cultured with HCoV-NL63 spike peptides, taken after COVID-19 vaccination. The receptor was derived from a human donor who received a COVID-19 vaccine. The CDR3 nucleotides are TGTGCCAGTAGTAACCCACGGGGAGAAAACGAAGAGACCCAGTACTTC. Amino acids: CASSNPRGENEETQYF.